This TCR beta chain is drawn from a study of prognosis after radiotherapy for stage I lung cancer. The wider study: The study deemed all of its non-small cell lung cancer patients medically inoperable. Findings and caveats of the study: The number of unique TCR clones went down after stereotactic body radiation therapy, with a median of approximately 9,100 versus 7,200.

Per the germline V gene, CDR1 is MNHEY and CDR2 is SVGAGI. This CDR3 is 17 amino acids long. V lost 0 bases to trimming and J lost 3 bases; unmatched junction nucleotides: 9. As for this clonotype: What it binds is not known.

Amplification of TCR beta CDR3 from genomic DNA used two-round multiplex PCR. The first PCR round targeted every TRBV and TRBJ gene with specific primers. Each CDR3 protein is one row after TCRdb ran MiXCR on the multiplex PCR reads. The sample consists of around 19,000 distinct CDR3 sequences, roughly two fifths of them appearing once. The chain employs TRBV6-5 and TRBJ1-2; TRBD1 aligns across 8 bases. The TCR originated in a donor of 50 years or more with non-small cell lung cancer. The sequenced sample was PBMCs, obtained before or after stereotactic body radiation therapy (not recorded which). CDR3 sequence (DNA): TGTGCCAGCAGTTACTCCACGACAGGGGAAGGCGACTATGGCTACACCTTC. Encoded protein: CASSYSTTGEGDYGYTF.